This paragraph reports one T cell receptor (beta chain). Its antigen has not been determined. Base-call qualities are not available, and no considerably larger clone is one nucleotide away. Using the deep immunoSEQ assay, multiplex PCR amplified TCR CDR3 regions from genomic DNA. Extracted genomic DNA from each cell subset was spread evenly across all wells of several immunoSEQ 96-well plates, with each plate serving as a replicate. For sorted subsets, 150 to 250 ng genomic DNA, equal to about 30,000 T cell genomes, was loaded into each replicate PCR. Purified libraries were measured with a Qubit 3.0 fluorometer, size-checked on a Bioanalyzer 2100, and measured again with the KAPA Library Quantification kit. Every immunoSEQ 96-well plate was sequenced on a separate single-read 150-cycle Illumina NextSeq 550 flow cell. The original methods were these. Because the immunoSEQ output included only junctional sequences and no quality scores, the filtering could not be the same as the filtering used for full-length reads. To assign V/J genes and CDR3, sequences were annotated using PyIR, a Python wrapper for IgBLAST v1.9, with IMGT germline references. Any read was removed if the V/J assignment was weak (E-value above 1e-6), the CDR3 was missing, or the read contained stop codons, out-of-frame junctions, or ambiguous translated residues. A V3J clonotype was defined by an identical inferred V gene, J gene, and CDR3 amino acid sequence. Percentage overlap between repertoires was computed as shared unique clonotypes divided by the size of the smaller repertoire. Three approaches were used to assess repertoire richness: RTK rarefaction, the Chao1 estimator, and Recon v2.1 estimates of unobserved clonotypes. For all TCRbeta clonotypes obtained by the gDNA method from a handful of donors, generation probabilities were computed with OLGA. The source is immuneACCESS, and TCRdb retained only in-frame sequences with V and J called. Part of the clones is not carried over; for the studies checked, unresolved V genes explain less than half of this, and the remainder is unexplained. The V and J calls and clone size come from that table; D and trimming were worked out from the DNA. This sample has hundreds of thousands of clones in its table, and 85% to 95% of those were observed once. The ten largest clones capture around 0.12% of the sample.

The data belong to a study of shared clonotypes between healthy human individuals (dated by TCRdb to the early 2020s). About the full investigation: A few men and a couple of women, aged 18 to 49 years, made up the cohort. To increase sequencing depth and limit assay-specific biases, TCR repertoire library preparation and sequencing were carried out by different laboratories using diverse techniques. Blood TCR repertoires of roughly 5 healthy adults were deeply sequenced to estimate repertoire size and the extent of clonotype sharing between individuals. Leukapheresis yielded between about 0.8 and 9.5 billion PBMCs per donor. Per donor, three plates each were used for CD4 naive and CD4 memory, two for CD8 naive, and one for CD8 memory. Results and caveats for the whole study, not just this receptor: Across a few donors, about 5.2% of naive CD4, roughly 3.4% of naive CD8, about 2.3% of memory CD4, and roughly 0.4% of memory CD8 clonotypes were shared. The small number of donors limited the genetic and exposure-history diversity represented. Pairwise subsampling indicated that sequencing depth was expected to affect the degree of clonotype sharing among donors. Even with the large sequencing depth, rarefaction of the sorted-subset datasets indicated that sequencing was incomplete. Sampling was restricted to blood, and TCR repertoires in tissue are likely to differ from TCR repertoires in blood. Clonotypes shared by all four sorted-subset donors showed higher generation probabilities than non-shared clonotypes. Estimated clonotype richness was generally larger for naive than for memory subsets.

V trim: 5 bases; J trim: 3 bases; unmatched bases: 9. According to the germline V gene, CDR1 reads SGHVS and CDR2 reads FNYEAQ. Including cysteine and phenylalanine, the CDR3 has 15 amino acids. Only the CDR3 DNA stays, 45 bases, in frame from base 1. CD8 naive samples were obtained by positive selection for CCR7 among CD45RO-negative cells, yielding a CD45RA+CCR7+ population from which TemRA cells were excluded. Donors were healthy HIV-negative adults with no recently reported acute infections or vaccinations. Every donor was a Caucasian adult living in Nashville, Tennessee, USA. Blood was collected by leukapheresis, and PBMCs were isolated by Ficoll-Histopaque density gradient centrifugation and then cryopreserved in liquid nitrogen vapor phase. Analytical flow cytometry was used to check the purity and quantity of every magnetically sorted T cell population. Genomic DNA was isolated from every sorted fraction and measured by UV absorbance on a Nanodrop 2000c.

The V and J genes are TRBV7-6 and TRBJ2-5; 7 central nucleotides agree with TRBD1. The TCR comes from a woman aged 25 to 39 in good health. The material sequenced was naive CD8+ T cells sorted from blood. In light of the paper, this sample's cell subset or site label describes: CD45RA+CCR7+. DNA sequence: TGTGCCAGCAGCGCCGGGACAGCACTGAAAGAGACCCAGTACTTC. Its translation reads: CASSAGTALKETQYF.